These T cell receptor beta chains were read from a single sample in a study of T cells in Graves' hyperthyroidism and ophthalmopathy. TCRdb re-called the multiplex PCR reads through MiXCR, storing one row per CDR3 protein. The data show around 370,000 distinct CDR3 sequences, about 18% seen once. Sequencing used blood. The source of these receptors is a man younger than 35 with Graves' ophthalmopathy. Both conserved end residues are part of each CDR3. D genes are given only for firm matches. Expanded clones get a size class; other rows say once, few or many, or leave the size out.

>few|TRBV5-1|TRBD2|TRBJ2-6
CASSPQLASGANVLTF
TGCGCCAGCAGCCCGCAACTAGCGTCCGGGGCCAACGTCCTGACTTTC
>many|TRBV2|.|TRBJ1-2
CASRPGLQTDYGYTF
TGTGCCAGCAGGCCGGGCCTTCAAACGGACTATGGCTACACCTTC
>many|TRBV5-1|.|TRBJ2-7
CASSLLDTSYEQYF
TGCGCCAGCAGCTTGCTGGATACCTCCTACGAGCAGTACTTC
>.|TRBV27|.|TRBJ1-2
CASRNRAYGYTF
TGTGCCAGCAGAAACAGGGCCTATGGCTACACCTTC
>many|TRBV7-9|TRBD2|TRBJ2-3
CASSASGAYSTDTQYF
TGTGCCAGCAGCGCAAGCGGGGCCTATAGCACAGATACGCAGTATTTT
>once|TRBV3-1|TRBD2|TRBJ2-3
CASSRPGLAGGGDTQYF
TGTGCCAGCAGCCGCCCGGGACTAGCGGGGGGCGGAGATACGCAGTATTTT
>few|TRBV7-3|.|TRBJ2-6
CASSLSSSGANVLTF
TGTGCCAGCAGCTTAAGCAGCTCTGGGGCCAACGTCCTGACTTTC
>many|TRBV2|.|TRBJ1-1
CASSVKNTEAFF
TGTGCCAGCAGTGTCAAGAACACTGAAGCTTTCTTT
>many|TRBV12-3/TRBV12-4|TRBD1|TRBJ2-1
CASSLTGGYNEQFF
TGTGCCAGCAGTTTAACAGGGGGTTACAATGAGCAGTTCTTC
>.|TRBV18|.|TRBJ2-7
CASSPGGGPFYEQYF
TGTGCCAGCTCACCGGGGGGAGGTCCCTTCTACGAGCAGTACTTC
>many|TRBV6-1|TRBD1|TRBJ2-4
CASRGDRTELIQYF
TGTGCCAGCAGGGGGGACAGAACGGAACTCATTCAGTACTTC
>.|TRBV10-3|.|TRBJ1-6
CAIRATADNSPLHF
TGTGCCATCAGGGCGACAGCAGATAATTCACCCCTCCACTTT
>few|TRBV29-1|.|TRBJ1-4
CSGGDLNEKLFF
TGCAGCGGTGGGGATCTTAATGAAAAACTGTTTTTT
>many|TRBV6-1|.|TRBJ1-2
CASCESVQGLGYGYTF
TGTGCCAGCTGTGAAAGCGTCCAGGGGCTGGGCTATGGCTACACCTTC
>few|TRBV29-1|TRBD2|TRBJ2-4
CSVDGGAQTIQYF
TGCAGCGTTGACGGGGGGGCCCAGACCATTCAGTACTTC
>few|TRBV2|TRBD1|TRBJ1-5
CASSDLDRSNQPQHF
TGTGCCAGCAGTGACTTGGACAGGAGCAATCAGCCCCAGCATTTT
>.|TRBV11-2|TRBD1|TRBJ2-5
CASSLGTGFPGETQYF
TGTGCCAGCAGCTTAGGGACAGGGTTTCCCGGGGAGACCCAGTACTTC
>.|TRBV30|.|TRBJ1-1
CAWRRSGRYEAFF
TGTGCCTGGCGCCGATCCGGGAGGTATGAAGCTTTCTTT
>few|TRBV6-2/TRBV6-3|.|TRBJ1-6
CASSYEDQSPLHF
TGTGCCAGCAGTTACGAGGATCAATCACCCCTCCACTTT
>many|TRBV20-1|.|TRBJ2-7
CSARGREADTSYEQYF
TGCAGTGCTAGAGGGAGGGAGGCAGACACCTCCTACGAGCAGTACTTC
>many|TRBV7-9|.|TRBJ2-3
CASSSGTGASTDTQYF
TGTGCCAGCAGCTCCGGGACTGGAGCTAGCACAGATACGCAGTATTTT
>few|TRBV4-1|TRBD1|TRBJ1-6
CASSQHSDRANNSPLHF
TGCGCCAGCAGCCAACACTCGGACAGGGCAAATAATTCACCCCTCCACTTT
>.|TRBV25-1|.|TRBJ1-6
CASSDSGNLGDSPLHF
TGTGCCAGCAGTGATTCCGGCAACCTTGGGGATTCACCCCTCCACTTT
>.|TRBV5-1|.|TRBJ1-2
CASSWSRGGNGYTF
TGCGCCAGCAGCTGGAGCAGGGGCGGCAATGGCTACACCTTC
>many|TRBV6-1|TRBD1|TRBJ1-6
CASSETSGTGDSPLHF
TGTGCCAGCAGCGAGACGTCCGGGACAGGGGATTCACCCCTCCACTTT
>many|TRBV20-1|.|TRBJ1-1
CSARDDVREAFF
TGCAGTGCTAGAGATGATGTACGGGAAGCTTTCTTT
>few|TRBV6-2/TRBV6-3|.|TRBJ1-2
CASLGGDGYTF
TGTGCCAGCCTCGGGGGAGATGGCTACACCTTC
>many|TRBV12-3/TRBV12-4|.|TRBJ1-5
CASTRDRNSNQPQHF
TGTGCCAGCACTAGAGACAGAAATAGCAATCAGCCCCAGCATTTT
>once|TRBV7-9|.|TRBJ2-5
CASSSRIETQYF
TGTGCCAGCAGCTCGCGAATAGAGACCCAGTACTTC
>few|TRBV20-1|TRBD2|TRBJ2-1
CSARAAGGPGEQFF
TGCAGTGCTAGAGCAGCGGGGGGGCCCGGTGAGCAGTTCTTC
>.|TRBV5-1|.|TRBJ1-1
CASSPRTRLVAFF
TGTGCCAGCAGCCCACGGACGAGGTTGGTAGCTTTCTTT